This TCR beta chain was documented in a study of cytomegalovirus exposure and HLA in healthy donors. Across the study: When 300 to 400 donors were genotyped, roughly 80% of them were found to fall in the Caucasian-associated ancestry cluster.

Primers included in the PCR were 60 Vbeta and 13 Jbeta primers. Profiling relied on immunoSEQ multiplex PCR, and the TCRdb table lists in-frame clones only, not all of them. Here the sample spans about 100,000 clones, roughly 80% being singletons. The receptor's source is a man aged 40-49 years in good health and CMV-seropositive. Source material: PBMCs.

CDR3 protein: CASSLGWDSSYYGYTF. The CDR3 nucleotides are TGTGCCAGCAGCTTAGGGTGGGACTCTAGCTACTATGGCTACACCTTC. The genes are TRBV7-2 and TRBJ1-2, with D possibly matching TRBD1 (5 bases). The CDR3 contains 16 residues. V lost 1 base and J 3 bases, leaving 15 bases between the germline ends. CDR1 and CDR2 (germline): SGHTA, FQGNSA.